The rows below give T cell receptor beta chains drawn from one sample of a study of identical twins. TCRdb reprocessed the 5' RACE reads with MiXCR, giving one entry per CDR3 protein. The table has some 900,000 distinct CDR3 sequences, roughly an eighth seen once. The same sample was also used in a study of yellow fever vaccine responses in identical twins.

Sequenced material: PBMCs. These receptors were taken from a woman aged 18 to 35 in good health. Both conserved end residues are part of each CDR3. The order of the fields is D gene, V gene, J gene, clone size, CDR3 DNA, CDR3 protein. The D gene is left open where the match is weak. Expanded clones are given a class, and other clones once, few, many or no size at all.

D: NA; V: TRBV20-1; J: TRBJ1-1; size: NA; DNA: TGCAGTGTGGTAATCGTGAACACTGAAGCTTTCTTT; CDR3: CSVVIVNTEAFF
D: NA; V: TRBV5-1; J: TRBJ1-4; size: NA; DNA: TGCGCCAGCAGCTCGCCTCGGGAGGGACCGGGAAATGAAAAACTGTTTTTT; CDR3: CASSSPREGPGNEKLFF
D: NA; V: TRBV4-1; J: TRBJ2-7; size: NA; DNA: TGCGCCAGCAGCCAAGTTTTCGCGGGAAACTACGAGCAGTACTTC; CDR3: CASSQVFAGNYEQYF
D: NA; V: TRBV7-8; J: TRBJ2-1; size: few; DNA: TGTGCCAGCAGCCCGCTCAGGGGTTCTTACAATGAGCAGTTCTTC; CDR3: CASSPLRGSYNEQFF
D: TRBD2; V: TRBV4-1; J: TRBJ2-5; size: NA; DNA: TGCGCCAGCAGCCAAGAGACCGGGACTAAACCCCAGTACTTC; CDR3: CASSQETGTKPQYF
D: TRBD1; V: TRBV10-3; J: TRBJ1-6; size: few; DNA: TGTGCCATCGGTAGGGGGCAAGAAGGGTCACCCCTCCACTTT; CDR3: CAIGRGQEGSPLHF
D: TRBD2; V: TRBV19; J: TRBJ2-1; size: NA; DNA: TGTGCCAGTAGTATAGACCCCCGGGACTATGCTTTCTACAATGAGCAGTTCTTC; CDR3: CASSIDPRDYAFYNEQFF
D: NA; V: TRBV5-1; J: TRBJ1-4; size: many; DNA: TGCGCCAGCAGCCCGGGGGGGAGCACTAATGAAAAACTGTTTTTT; CDR3: CASSPGGSTNEKLFF
D: TRBD1; V: TRBV11-2; J: TRBJ2-7; size: few; DNA: TGTGCCAGCAGCTTATGGCAGGGGGCGACCGAGCAGTACTTC; CDR3: CASSLWQGATEQYF
D: TRBD2; V: TRBV20-1; J: TRBJ2-5; size: NA; DNA: TGCAGTGCTAGAGATACCTCGGCGAGAGCGGGGCCCCCCGATACCCAGTACTTC; CDR3: CSARDTSARAGPPDTQYF
D: NA; V: TRBV12-3/TRBV12-4; J: TRBJ1-5; size: many; DNA: TGTGCCAGCAGTTTGGACGGGAAGTCCCAGCATTTT; CDR3: CASSLDGKSQHF
D: NA; V: TRBV4-1; J: TRBJ1-6; size: many; DNA: TGCGCCAGCAGCCAAGGCCAGGGGCAGGATTCACCCCTCCACTTT; CDR3: CASSQGQGQDSPLHF
D: TRBD1; V: TRBV15; J: TRBJ1-1; size: NA; DNA: TGTGCCACCAGCAGAGGTAGGACAGGGGGCATGGGCACTGAAGCTTTCTTT; CDR3: CATSRGRTGGMGTEAFF
D: TRBD1; V: TRBV20-1; J: TRBJ2-7; size: few; DNA: TGCAGTGCAAGCCGGGACAGGGGATACGAGCAGTACTTC; CDR3: CSASRDRGYEQYF
D: TRBD2; V: TRBV6-1; J: TRBJ2-3; size: many; DNA: TGTGCCAGCAGTGATCAACTAGCGGGGGACACAGATACGCAGTATTTT; CDR3: CASSDQLAGDTDTQYF
D: TRBD2; V: TRBV2; J: TRBJ2-7; size: few; DNA: TGTGCCAGCAGCATCACGGGGGGGCCCGAGCAGTACTTC; CDR3: CASSITGGPEQYF
D: TRBD1; V: TRBV12-5; J: TRBJ2-1; size: NA; DNA: TGTGCTAGTGGTCGTGGACAGGGGGGCTACAATGAGCAGTTCTTC; CDR3: CASGRGQGGYNEQFF
D: NA; V: TRBV20-1; J: TRBJ2-5; size: many; DNA: TGCAGTGCTAGAGGGCGGCAAGAGACCCAGTACTTC; CDR3: CSARGRQETQYF
D: TRBD2; V: TRBV12-3/TRBV12-4; J: TRBJ2-5; size: few; DNA: TGTGCCAGCAGTTTCGCCCTGACTAGCGGGACGTTAGCGGGGGGGCGGGAGACCCAGTACTTC; CDR3: CASSFALTSGTLAGGRETQYF
D: NA; V: TRBV5-1; J: TRBJ2-2; size: few; DNA: TGCGCCAGCTATACCGGACCCCCTGGCACCGGGGAGCTGTTTTTT; CDR3: CASYTGPPGTGELFF
D: NA; V: TRBV2; J: TRBJ2-3; size: NA; DNA: TGTGCCACCAGGGCGGACACCTACACAGATACGCAGTATTTT; CDR3: CATRADTYTDTQYF
D: NA; V: TRBV12-3/TRBV12-4; J: TRBJ1-1; size: NA; DNA: TGTGCCAGCAGTGTACAGCGTGGGGTCGCTTTCTTT; CDR3: CASSVQRGVAFF
D: NA; V: TRBV28; J: TRBJ2-1; size: NA; DNA: TGTGCCAGCGGGGAGGTTCCCTACAATGAGCAGTTCTTC; CDR3: CASGEVPYNEQFF
D: NA; V: TRBV29-1; J: TRBJ2-3; size: NA; DNA: TGCAGCGCCCGCGCCTGGGGCACAGATACGCAGTATTTT; CDR3: CSARAWGTDTQYF
D: NA; V: TRBV2; J: TRBJ1-1; size: NA; DNA: TGTGCCAGCAGTGAGGGAGTGAACACTGAAGCTTTCTTT; CDR3: CASSEGVNTEAFF
D: NA; V: TRBV28; J: TRBJ1-5; size: NA; DNA: TGTGCCAGCAGTACCGAAGGGGGACAGCCCCAGCATTTT; CDR3: CASSTEGGQPQHF
D: TRBD1; V: TRBV9; J: TRBJ2-1; size: many; DNA: TGTGCCAGCAGTGGCCGGGACAGGGGGTACAATGAGCAGTTCTTC; CDR3: CASSGRDRGYNEQFF